The 28 T cell receptor beta chains presented below share a single source sample, sequenced in a study of T cells in localized non-small cell lung cancer. Method: immunoSEQ multiplex PCR; TCRdb's copy keeps in-frame clones and lacks some. The sample yields about 34,000 clones, 93% seen once. Sequences were derived from peripheral blood, sampled before any cancer treatment. Receptors were obtained from a female donor older than 55 with stage I lung adenocarcinoma.

The chain employs TRBV6-5 and TRBJ1-2; weak D call: TRBD1 (6 bases). Germline values: CDR1 MNHEY, CDR2 SVGAGI. The V gene lost 2 bases and the J gene lost 8 bases, with 6 bases spanning the gap. This CDR3 comprises 11 residues. Written as DNA, the CDR3 is TGTGCCAGCAGTTACCAGGGGGGCTACACCTTC. It translates to CASSYQGGYTF.

The chain links TRBV2 to TRBJ2-2; tentatively, D is TRBD1 (5 bases). V lost 1 base to trimming and J lost 4 bases, with 7 bases between them. The CDR3 is 14 amino acids. CDR1 is SNHLY, CDR2 FYNNEI, per germline. CDR3 DNA sequence: TGTGCCAGCAGTGAAGGACAGAGCACCGGGGAGCTGTTTTTT. As protein: CASSEGQSTGELFF.

The V gene is TRBV12-5, the J gene TRBJ2-7; a possible D gene is TRBD2 (6 bases). Trimming took 2 bases from V and 0 from J, leaving 14 bases between them. Germline CDR1 reads LGHNT; CDR2 reads FRNRAP. The CDR3 consists of 16 residues. In DNA, the CDR3 is TGTGCTAGTGGTTTGCTACTAGCCGTTAGCTCCTACGAGCAGTACGTC. This codes for CASGLLLAVSSYEQYV.

The V call is TRBV30, the J call TRBJ1-1; tentatively, D is TRBD1 (5 bases). The CDR3 length is 13 residues. V was shortened by 4 bases and J by 0 bases, with 9 bases between the two germline ends. Germline V gene sequence: CDR1 GTSNPN, CDR2 SVGIG (reference sequence). CDR3 bases: TGTGCCTGGATGGGGCAGGTGAACACTGAAGCTTTCTTT. It yields the protein CAWMGQVNTEAFF.

The chain carries TRBV27 and TRBJ2-1, with 12 bases aligning to TRBD2. V shed 0 bases, J shed 3 bases, and the junction held 12 bases outside the gene matches. This CDR3 has 20 amino acids. CDR1 is MNHEY and CDR2 is SMNVEV in the germline V gene (reference sequence). CDR3 sequence reads: CASSLSLWLAGGTNYNEQFF. DNA for the CDR3: TGTGCCAGCAGTTTATCTTTGTGGCTAGCGGGAGGGACCAACTACAATGAGCAGTTCTTC.

The chain links TRBV4-3 to TRBJ1-1, with D possibly TRBD1 on 6 matching bases. The V end was cut by 0 bases, the J end by 7 bases, with 12 bases between. The CDR3 is 14 amino acids. From germline, CDR1 is LGHNA and CDR2 YSLEER. The CDR3 sequence: CASSQERGSGEAFF. In DNA form, the CDR3 reads TGCGCCAGCAGCCAAGAAAGGGGGTCGGGTGAAGCTTTCTTT.

The chain links TRBV19 to TRBJ2-6, with 8 bases aligning to TRBD1. From germline, CDR1 is LNHDA and CDR2 SQIVND (reference sequence). CDR3 length: 19 amino acids. J gave up 0 bases and V 3 bases, and 10 bases lay outside the gene matches. The CDR3 DNA reads as TGTGCCAGTAGTATCTTAGGCGGCAGGGGGCTCTCTGGGGCCAACGTCCTGACTTTC. Its protein product is CASSILGGRGLSGANVLTF.

The V gene is TRBV7-9, the J gene TRBJ2-2; D might be TRBD1 (6 bases). V lost 5 bases to trimming and J lost 6 bases, with 13 bases between them. Germline V gene data show CDR1 as SEHNR and CDR2 as FQNEAQ (reference sequence). The CDR3 has 14 residues. CDR3 sequence: CASSLPGTPGELFF. DNA for the CDR3: TGTGCCAGCAGCCTCCCCGGGACACCCGGGGAGCTGTTTTTT.

This chain joins TRBV15 and TRBJ1-2; the D gene is possibly TRBD1 (6 bases). Trimming left V 7 bases short and J 5 bases short, with 20 bases between. In germline, CDR1 is LNHNV, CDR2 YYDKDF (reference sequence). The CDR3 loop spans 15 amino acids. CDR3 coding DNA: TGTGCCACCACCCCGCGGAACAGGGTTTCTTATGGCTACACCTTC. This gives the protein CATTPRNRVSYGYTF. The full variable domain, its missing parts supplied by reference TRBV15 and TRBJ1-2, is DAMVIQNPRYQVTQFGKPVTLSCSQTLNHNVMYWYQQKSSQAPKLLFHYYDKDFNNEADTPDNFQSRRPNTSFCFLDIRSPGLGDTAMYLCATTPRNRVSYGYTFGSGTRLTVV.

The chain uses TRBV27 and TRBJ2-5; TRBD2 aligns across 11 bases. V shed 7 bases, J shed 5 bases, and the junction held 18 bases outside the gene matches. The CDR3 runs 18 residues. Looked up from germline, CDR1 is MNHEY and CDR2 is SMNVEV (reference sequence). CDR3 amino acids: CASTAAALAGGLGETQYF. In DNA, the CDR3 is TGTGCCAGCACCGCTGCTGCGCTAGCGGGAGGTTTGGGCGAGACCCAGTACTTC.

This chain links TRBV5-4 with TRBJ2-5; TRBD2 matches at 8 bases. The V gene's germline CDR1 is SGHNT and CDR2 YYREEE (reference sequence). This CDR3 comprises 14 residues. J was trimmed by 5 bases and V by 0 bases; bases with no gene match: 3. The CDR3 region has the DNA TGTGCCAGCAGCTTGGCGGGGGGGGACGAGACCCAGTACTTC. This sequence encodes CASSLAGGDETQYF.

The chain links TRBV5-1 to TRBJ1-1; tentatively, D is TRBD1 (6 bases). CDR3 length: 15 amino acids. V was pared by 2 bases and J by 0 bases, with 11 bases between. Germline assignment: CDR1 SGHRS and CDR2 YFSETQ. The CDR3 spells CASSFGQSLNTEAFF. The CDR3 nucleotides read TGCGCCAGCAGCTTTGGACAGAGTTTGAACACTGAAGCTTTCTTT.

This chain uses TRBV27 with TRBJ1-5; a weak D match, TRBD1 (5 bases). V shed 6 bases and J shed 3 bases, with 9 bases lying between them. Germline values: CDR1 MNHEY, CDR2 SMNVEV (reference sequence). The CDR3 sequence is 13 residues long. CDR3 DNA sequence: TGTGCCAGCAGGTGGGGCCCCAATCAGCCCCAGCATTTT. Translation gives CASRWGPNQPQHF.

V gene TRBV5-6 combines with J gene TRBJ2-5, with 9 bases matching TRBD1. V was pared by 6 bases and J by 3 bases, with 3 bases of the junction left unmatched. The CDR3 length is 13 residues. Per germline, CDR1 SGHDT and CDR2 YYEEEE. CDR3 amino acids: CASTTGGEETQYF. As DNA, the CDR3 is TGTGCCAGCACCACAGGGGGCGAAGAGACCCAGTACTTC.

The rearrangement uses TRBV21-1 and TRBJ1-5; the table's D gene call, TRBD1, was not cross checked with the DNA. TRBV21-1 is annotated as a pseudogene. The CDR3 covers 16 residues. The CDR3 region is CASSNIRQGAGQPQHF. DNA for the CDR3: TGTGCCAGCAGCAACATCAGACAGGGGGCCGGTCAGCCCCAGCATTTT.

The rearrangement uses TRBV29-1 and TRBJ2-2; 15 bases agree with TRBD2. This CDR3 is 19 amino acids long. Germline V gives CDR1 SQVTM, CDR2 ANQGSEA. V dropped 4 bases and J dropped 5; count of bases not matched to a gene: 14. The CDR3 is CSVVPLKGLAGGRTGELFF. The CDR3 coding sequence is TGCAGCGTTGTCCCCCTGAAGGGACTAGCGGGGGGCCGGACCGGGGAGCTGTTTTTT.

The chain uses TRBV4-3 and TRBJ1-5; a possible D gene is TRBD1 (5 bases). In germline, CDR1 is LGHNA, CDR2 YSLEER. The CDR3 sequence is 14 residues long. V was trimmed by 0 bases and J by 6 bases, leaving 9 bases between them. As DNA, the CDR3 is TGCGCCAGCAGCCAAGATTGGAGGGGTCAGCCCCAGCATTTT. Translating gives CASSQDWRGQPQHF.

The J gene is TRBJ1-5, the V gene TRBV6-1; weak D call: TRBD1 (5 bases). From germline, CDR1 is MNHNS and CDR2 SASEGT. This CDR3 is 18 amino acids long. Trimming removed 4 bases at V and 0 bases at J, with 19 bases between. The CDR3 DNA reads TGTGCCAGCAGTGCACGACGAGGGGACGGGTATAGCAATCAGCCCCAGCATTTT. It is translated as CASSARRGDGYSNQPQHF.

This chain connects TRBV7-2 to TRBJ2-1; TRBD1 might be the D (6 bases). V was pared by 4 bases and J by 3 bases, with 13 bases between. CDR1 and CDR2 (germline): SGHTA, FQGNSA. The CDR3 is made up of 15 amino acids. The CDR3 reads CASSSDRRRYNEQFF. In nucleotides, the CDR3 is TGTGCCAGCAGCTCCGACAGGAGGCGCTACAATGAGCAGTTCTTC.

The genes are TRBV4-2 and TRBJ1-4, with D hard to call. Germline V gives CDR1 LGHNA, CDR2 YNFKEQ. The CDR3 runs to 16 residues. Trimming stripped 1 base from V and 3 bases from J, with 12 bases between. CDR3 residues: CASSQGSQVANEKLFF. The CDR3 DNA reads as TGTGCCAGCAGCCAAGGGTCTCAGGTGGCTAATGAAAAACTGTTTTTT.

The chain recombines TRBV27 with TRBJ2-5, with TRBD2 as a possible D gene (5 bases). The CDR3 totals 14 residues. Germline loops: CDR1 MNHEY, CDR2 SMNVEV (reference sequence). Trimming took 6 bases from V and 5 from J, leaving 16 bases between them. CDR3 sequence (DNA): TGTGCCAGCAGCCGGGTCAGCCCGGGGGAGACCCAGTACTTC. Protein product: CASSRVSPGETQYF.

V is TRBV10-3 and J is TRBJ1-2; weak D call: TRBD1 (5 bases). CDR3 length: 17 residues. The V gene's germline CDR1 is ENHRY and CDR2 SYGVKD. V was pared by 0 bases and J by 3 bases, with 17 bases between. The CDR3 sequence is CAISESTGGDRYYGYTF. CDR3 nucleotide sequence: TGTGCCATCAGTGAGTCAACGGGTGGAGACAGATACTATGGCTACACCTTC.

This chain joins TRBV18 and TRBJ2-3; 10 bases fit TRBD2. Unmatched junction bases numbered 6, after V lost 4 bases and J lost 5 bases. The CDR3 runs to 15 residues. In germline, CDR1 is KGHSH, CDR2 LQKENI. The CDR3: CASSRSGGAVDTQYF. The DNA of the CDR3 is TGTGCCAGCTCACGAAGCGGGGGGGCCGTAGATACGCAGTATTTT. The full variable domain, its missing parts supplied by reference TRBV18 and TRBJ2-3, is NAGVMQNPRHLVRRRGQEARLRCSPMKGHSHVYWYRQLPEEGLKFMVYLQKENIIDESGMPKERFSAEFPKEGPSILRIQQVVRGDSAAYFCASSRSGGAVDTQYFGPGTRLTVL.

The genes are TRBV18 and TRBJ1-1, with TRBD1 as a possible D gene (5 bases). Germline V lookup: CDR1 KGHSH, CDR2 LQKENI. CDR3 length equals 15 residues. The V and J ends lost 3 bases and 1 base respectively, with 12 bases between them. The CDR3 DNA is TGTGCCAGCTCACCGGTCCTCACAGGGAACACTGAAGCTTTCTTT. This sequence encodes CASSPVLTGNTEAFF. Filled out from reference TRBV18 and TRBJ1-1, the complete variable domain reads NAGVMQNPRHLVRRRGQEARLRCSPMKGHSHVYWYRQLPEEGLKFMVYLQKENIIDESGMPKERFSAEFPKEGPSILRIQQVVRGDSAAYFCASSPVLTGNTEAFFGQGTRLTVV.

The CDR3 is CASSSGEGGTEAFF. For the CDR3, the DNA is TGTGCCAGCAGCTCCGGGGAGGGTGGGACTGAAGCTTTCTTT. This sequence joins TRBV7-3 and TRBJ1-1; D is uncertain. The CDR3 runs 14 residues. Trimming pared 4 bases from V and 5 bases from J, leaving 14 bases between. Germline values: CDR1 SGHTA, CDR2 FQGTGA.

This clone was seen only once. The genes are TRBV6-5 and TRBJ2-1, with 10 bases identical to TRBD1. Germline-derived CDR1 and CDR2 are MNHEY and SVGAGI. V shed 6 bases and J 10 bases; nucleotides not matched to a gene: 9. CDR3 length: 14 amino acids. CDR3 residues: CASSRDRGNWEQFF. Here the CDR3 DNA reads TGTGCCAGCAGCCGGGACAGGGGAAATTGGGAGCAGTTCTTC.

The rearrangement links TRBV9 to TRBJ2-1; TRBD2 aligns across 12 bases. V lost 3 bases to trimming and J lost 7 bases; unmatched junction nucleotides: 8. Germline values: CDR1 SGDLS, CDR2 YYNGEE. This CDR3 has 16 amino acids. The CDR3 reads CASSASGRGEYNEQFF. In DNA, the CDR3 is TGTGCCAGCAGCGCTAGCGGGAGGGGGGAGTATAATGAGCAGTTCTTC.

The chain is built from TRBV2 and TRBJ2-7; D is perhaps TRBD2 (5 bases). Germline CDR1 is SNHLY and CDR2 is FYNNEI. The CDR3 runs 14 residues. Trimming pared 2 bases from V and 1 base from J, leaving 9 bases between. This CDR3 is CASSEHGGSYEQYF. The CDR3 region has the DNA TGTGCCAGCAGTGAACATGGAGGTTCCTACGAGCAGTACTTC. The full variable domain, with the rest looked up from reference TRBV2 and TRBJ2-7, is EPEVTQTPSHQVTQMGQEVILRCVPISNHLYFYWYRQILGQKVEFLVSFYNNEISEKSEIFDDQFSVERPDGSNFTLKIRSTKLEDSAMYFCASSEHGGSYEQYFGPGTRLTVT.